Presented here are 9 T cell receptor beta chains from one specimen sequenced in a study of blood T cell repertoires in COVID-19. Measured with immunoSEQ multiplex PCR; TCRdb has only the in-frame clones, and not every one. This table holds around 110,000 clones, roughly 85% found once. The sequenced sample was peripheral blood. These TCRs come from a man between 25 and 39 years old with acute or convalescent COVID-19.

The table lists this clone with a few counts. The genes are TRBV7-2 and TRBJ1-5; D is uncertain. CDR3 length: 16 residues. Trimming left V 5 bases short and J 7 bases short, with 21 bases between. Germline V lookup: CDR1 SGHTA, CDR2 FQGNSA. This CDR3 is CASSLRTSQPNQPQHF. The DNA for the CDR3 is TGTGCCAGCAGCCTTAGGACTTCACAACCAAACCAGCCCCAGCATTTT.

A single count supports this clone. The rearrangement links TRBV6-5 to TRBJ1-6; possibly TRBD1 for D (5 bases). Per germline, CDR1 MNHEY and CDR2 SVGAGI. Trimming took 2 bases from V and 9 from J, leaving 17 bases between them. This CDR3 is 16 amino acids long. CDR3: CASSYEWQGGGSPLHF. The DNA for the CDR3 is TGTGCCAGCAGTTACGAGTGGCAGGGAGGCGGTTCACCCCTCCACTTT.

This chain joins TRBV7-9 and TRBJ2-6; 10 bases are shared with TRBD1. The V gene's germline CDR1 is SEHNR and CDR2 FQNEAQ (reference sequence). Trimming took 2 bases from V and 1 from J; bases not matched to a gene: 5. This CDR3 contains 18 residues. The CDR3 protein is CASSLTGTGESGANVLTF. DNA of the CDR3: TGTGCCAGCAGCTTAACCGGGACAGGGGAGTCTGGGGCCAACGTCCTGACTTTC.

The chain is built from TRBV4-3 and TRBJ2-6; no clear D. CDR1 and CDR2 (germline): LGHNA, YSLEER. CDR3 length equals 16 residues. V shed 0 bases and J shed 4 bases, with 10 bases lying between them. The chain's CDR3 is CASSQDFQAGANVLTF. The CDR3 DNA follows: TGCGCCAGCAGCCAAGATTTCCAGGCAGGGGCCAACGTCCTGACTTTC.

The chain has TRBV4-2 and TRBJ1-2, with 7 positions matching TRBD1. V was clipped by 2 bases and J by 7 bases; unmatched bases: 16. The CDR3 has 17 residues. CDR1 and CDR2 (germline): LGHNA, YNFKEQ. CDR3 nucleotides: TGTGCCAGCAGCCAAACCCGGGACAGCCCGCAATTGAGTGGCTACACCTTC. Amino acid sequence: CASSQTRDSPQLSGYTF.

This clone was counted between two and nine times. The rearrangement uses TRBV7-6 and TRBJ2-2, with 13 nucleotides matching TRBD2. Germline loops: CDR1 SGHVS, CDR2 FNYEAQ. This CDR3 comprises 16 residues. Losses at the gene ends were 5 bases for V and 6 bases for J; bases not matched to a gene: 6. The CDR3 is CASSMGTSGIPGELFF. The CDR3 DNA reads as TGTGCCAGCAGCATGGGGACTAGCGGGATACCCGGGGAGCTGTTTTTT. Supplemented by reference TRBV7-6 and TRBJ2-2, the full variable domain reads GAGVSQSPRYKVTKRGQDVALRCDPISGHVSLYWYRQALGQGPEFLTYFNYEAQQDKSGLPNDRFSAERPEGSISTLTIQRTEQRDSAMYRCASSMGTSGIPGELFFGEGSRLTVL.

The genes are TRBV10-3 and TRBJ2-7; TRBD2 might be the D (6 bases). Trimming stripped 2 bases from V and 2 bases from J, with 16 bases between. CDR1 ENHRY and CDR2 SYGVKD come from the germline V gene. The length of the CDR3 is 16 residues. In DNA form, the CDR3 reads TGTGCCATCAGTGAGGTTCCGGGACTGGGGCCCTACGAGCAGTACGTC. It translates to CAISEVPGLGPYEQYV.

The V and J genes are TRBV4-3 and TRBJ1-2; 9 bases line up with TRBD1. There are 16 residues in the CDR3. Germline assignment: CDR1 LGHNA and CDR2 YSLEER. The V gene end was trimmed by 0 bases and the J gene end by 4 bases; junction bases not matched to a gene: 6. In DNA, the CDR3 is TGCGCCAGCAGCCAAGATCCCGGGACAGGGATCTATGGCTACACCTTC. This gives the protein CASSQDPGTGIYGYTF.

The V gene is TRBV19, the J gene TRBJ2-1; 9 bases align to TRBD1. Germline lookup yields CDR1 LNHDA and CDR2 SQIVND (reference sequence). The V segment lost 5 bases and the J segment 8 bases; nucleotides outside the gene matches: 7. The CDR3 sequence is 14 residues long. DNA of the CDR3: TGTGCCAGTAGTGTATGGGACAGGGACCATGAGCAGTTCTTC. Translated: CASSVWDRDHEQFF.